This record looks at one T cell receptor (beta chain) sequence and its context. The antigen is undetermined. PCR employed 60 Vbeta and 13 Jbeta primers. Profiled with immunoSEQ multiplex PCR; TCRdb holds only in-frame clones, not every one. The data show around 78,000 clones, with about 78% seen just once and 1.1% held by the top ten. Germline CDR1 SQVTM, CDR2 ANQGSEA. This CDR3 has 13 amino acids. V shed 4 bases and J shed 1 base, with 10 bases lying between them. This record belongs to a study of cytomegalovirus exposure and HLA in healthy donors. The study, taken as a whole, reports: Reports indicated that the classifier achieved high specificity and sensitivity in diagnosing cytomegalovirus status. As a later analysis revealed, the rate of TCR association differed by HLA locus, with DRB1 most and HLA-C fewest. An analysis that came later showed most CMV-associated TCR beta chains appearing HLA-restricted.

Sequencing was performed on PBMCs. This TCR was sampled from a male donor in good health and CMV-seronegative. The chain joins TRBV29-1 to TRBJ1-2, with D unclear. CDR3 loop: CSVVEKSNYGYTF. The CDR3 nucleotides are TGCAGCGTTGTGGAGAAGAGTAACTATGGCTACACCTTC.